This T cell receptor (beta chain) is drawn from a study of T cells in Graves' hyperthyroidism and ophthalmopathy. On the study more broadly: The initial diagnosis was the point when peripheral blood was collected, ahead of any treatment. Study results and caveats: Model predictions of ophthalmopathy came a median approximately 6.5 months before onset.

Researchers took RNA transcripts and amplified the TCR beta CDR3 regions from them. HTBI primers drove first-round RT-PCR of the TCR CDR3. TCRdb independently ran MiXCR on the multiplex PCR reads; one entry per CDR3 protein. Here the sample spans 240,000 or so distinct CDR3 sequences, roughly 15% being singletons. Note on this clonotype: The antigen is undetermined.

CDR3 length equals 15 residues. The germline CDR1 and CDR2 sequences are MDHEN and SYDVKM. V shed 3 bases and J shed 0 bases, with 9 bases lying between them. The rearrangement uses TRBV28 and TRBJ1-5; perhaps TRBD1 as D (6 bases). This clonotype originated in a woman younger than 30 with Graves' ophthalmopathy. The sequenced sample consisted of blood. The CDR3 protein is CASSLGGSSNQPQHF. The CDR3 nucleotides are TGTGCCAGCAGTTTGGGGGGCTCTAGCAATCAGCCCCAGCATTTT.